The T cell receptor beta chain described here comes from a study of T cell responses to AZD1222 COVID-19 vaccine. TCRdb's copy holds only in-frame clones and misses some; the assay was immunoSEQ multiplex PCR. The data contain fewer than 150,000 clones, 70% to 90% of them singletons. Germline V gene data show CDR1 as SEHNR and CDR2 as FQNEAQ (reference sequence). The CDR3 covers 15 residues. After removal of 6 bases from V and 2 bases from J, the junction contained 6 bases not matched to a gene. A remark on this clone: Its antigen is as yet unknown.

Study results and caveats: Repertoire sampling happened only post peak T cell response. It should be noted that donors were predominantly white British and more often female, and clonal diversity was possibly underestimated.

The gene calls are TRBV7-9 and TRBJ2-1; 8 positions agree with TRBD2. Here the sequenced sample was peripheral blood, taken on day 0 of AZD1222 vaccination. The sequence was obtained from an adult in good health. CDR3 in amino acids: CASSRSGATYNEQFF. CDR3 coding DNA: TGTGCCAGCAGTCGTAGCGGGGCAACCTACAATGAGCAGTTCTTC.